The 15 T cell receptor beta chains below all came from one sample that was sequenced in a study of CD8 T cells in ankylosing spondylitis. TCRdb analysed the 5' RACE reads with MiXCR anew, one entry per CDR3 protein. The sample lists fewer than 400,000 distinct CDR3 sequences; 20% to 25% were seen once. These receptors are not linked to any known antigen. The study, taken as a whole, reports: A TCR beta motif of fewer than ten highly homologous variants appeared characteristic of ankylosing spondylitis blood.

The specimen was blood, either unsorted or a sorted T cell fraction (not recorded which). These receptors all come from a male donor with ankylosing spondylitis.

This rearrangement joins TRBV12-3 or TRBV12-4 to TRBJ1-5; 8 bases align to TRBD1. This CDR3 is 14 amino acids long. Trimming cost V 4 bases and J 6 bases; bases outside gene matches: 5. CDR3 region: CASSSTRGPQPQHF. DNA for the CDR3: TGTGCCAGCAGTTCAACCAGGGGGCCTCAGCCCCAGCATTTT.

The chain employs TRBV9 and TRBJ2-1; no definite D call. The CDR3 extends over 14 amino acids. Germline CDR1 and CDR2: SGDLS and YYNGEE. The V end lost 1 base, the J end lost 4 bases, and 9 bases lay between the germline ends. The CDR3 is CASSVNSAYNEQFF. The CDR3 bases are TGTGCCAGCAGCGTAAACTCCGCTTACAATGAGCAGTTCTTC.

This clonotype has a single count. The V and J genes are TRBV12-3 or TRBV12-4 and TRBJ2-1; weak D call: TRBD1 (6 bases). The V end was cut by 6 bases, the J end by 4 bases, with 13 bases between. This CDR3 region has 14 residues. CDR3 amino acids: CASSGEQGYNEQFF. For the CDR3, the DNA is TGTGCCAGCAGCGGCGAACAGGGTTACAATGAGCAGTTCTTC.

The table lists this clonotype with a few counts. The genes are TRBV6-1 and TRBJ2-1, with D unclear. The CDR3 has 14 residues. The germline gives CDR1 MNHNS, CDR2 SASEGT. Trimming removed 4 bases from V and 7 bases from J, with 14 bases in between. CDR3 bases: TGTGCCAGCAGTGTTGGTTTTCTGGGGAATGAGCAGTTCTTC. Translated: CASSVGFLGNEQFF.

The chain has TRBV29-1 and TRBJ2-5; D not certain. The germline V gene encodes CDR1 SQVTM and CDR2 ANQGSEA. V lost 6 bases and J 5 bases, leaving 16 bases between the germline ends. The CDR3 consists of 13 residues. The CDR3 DNA sequence: TGCAGCGTAGACGTAATGACCGGGGAGACCCAGTACTTC. Translation: CSVDVMTGETQYF. Complete variable domain (other parts from reference TRBV29-1 and TRBJ2-5): SAVISQKPSRDICQRGTSLTIQCQVDSQVTMMFWYRQQPGQSLTLIATANQGSEATYESGFVIDKFPISRPNLTFSTLTVSNMSPEDSSIYLCSVDVMTGETQYFGPGTRLLVL.

In the case of this clonotype: Germline and junction disagree at one end, which may indicate a read error. The genes are TRBV7-7 and TRBJ2-3; D remains unclear. The CDR3 consists of 13 residues. CDR1 and CDR2 (germline): SSHAT, FNYEAQ (reference sequence). CDR3: CASSTDSTDTQYF. CDR3 DNA sequence: TGTGCTAGCAGCACAGATAGCACAGATACGCAGTATTTT.

The chain has TRBV20-1 and TRBJ2-5; 9 bases map to TRBD2. There are 17 residues in the CDR3. V was clipped by 0 bases and J by 5 bases; unmatched bases: 13. The germline V gene has CDR1 DFQATT and CDR2 SNEGSKA (reference sequence). As DNA, the CDR3 is TGCAGTGCTAGAGATCTCGGAATAGCGGGAGTTTTTGAGACCCAGTACTTC. It encodes CSARDLGIAGVFETQYF.

A few counts support this clonotype. The chain joins TRBV29-1 to TRBJ2-7; D unresolved. The CDR3 extends over 12 amino acids. With 4 bases removed from V and 1 base from J, the gap between germline ends came to 8 bases. Per the germline V gene, CDR1 is SQVTM and CDR2 is ANQGSEA. This chain's CDR3 is CSVAGSSYEQYF. CDR3 bases: TGCAGCGTTGCGGGCTCATCCTACGAGCAGTACTTC.

A note on this clonotype: An end of the junction differs from the germline gene, which may be a read error. The chain uses TRBV25-1 and TRBJ2-1; 7 bases fit TRBD2. CDR3 length equals 15 residues. Germline V gene data show CDR1 as MGHDK and CDR2 as SYGVNS. CDR3: CTSSELGGVYNEQFF. The CDR3 region has the DNA TGTACCAGCAGTGAATTGGGGGGGGTCTACAATGAGCAGTTCTTC. The complete variable domain, with remaining parts taken from reference TRBV25-1 and TRBJ2-1, reads EADIYQTPRYLVIGTGKKITLECSQTMGHDKMYWYQQDPGMELHLIHYSYGVNSTEKGDLSSESTVSRIRTEHFPLTLESARPSHTSQYLCTSSELGGVYNEQFFGPGTRLTVL.

The rearrangement links TRBV3-1 to TRBJ2-7; D is perhaps TRBD1 or TRBD2 (5 bases each). V lost 1 base to trimming and J lost 4 bases, with 17 bases between them. This CDR3 contains 16 residues. Germline V gene data show CDR1 as LGHDT and CDR2 as YNNKEL (reference sequence). The CDR3: CASSQVGTSPLYEQYF. The CDR3 nucleotides are TGTGCCAGCAGCCAAGTCGGGACGTCACCCTTGTACGAGCAGTACTTC.

This clonotype was found a few times. V gene TRBV7-9 combines with J gene TRBJ1-5; D call uncertain. The CDR3 extends over 12 amino acids. V lost 1 base, J lost 11 bases, and 9 bases lay in between. In germline, CDR1 is SEHNR, CDR2 FQNEAQ (reference sequence). The CDR3 region has the DNA TGTGCCAGCAGCTTAGTAGGGAGGACCCAGCATTTT. This gives the protein CASSLVGRTQHF.

This clonotype was seen a handful of times. This chain connects TRBV5-1 to TRBJ1-1; tentatively, D is TRBD1 (5 bases). The CDR3 runs 17 residues. Trimming took off 4 bases at V and 0 bases at J, with 19 bases between the two ends. Germline values: CDR1 SGHRS, CDR2 YFSETQ. The CDR3 nucleotides read TGCGCCAGCAGCATGACCCAATCGACAGAGCTGAACACTGAAGCTTTCTTT. It specifies CASSMTQSTELNTEAFF.

This chain connects TRBV29-1 to TRBJ2-3; D perhaps matches TRBD2 (6 bases). The CDR3 sequence is 15 residues long. Germline V gene sequence: CDR1 SQVTM, CDR2 ANQGSEA. Trimming pared 2 bases from V and 2 bases from J, leaving 14 bases between. CDR3 protein: CSVEKVQRVTDTQYF. Here the CDR3 DNA reads TGCAGCGTTGAAAAGGTCCAGCGGGTCACAGATACGCAGTATTTT.

This clonotype was picked up a small number of times. This chain joins TRBV12-3 or TRBV12-4 and TRBJ2-2; TRBD2 agrees at 8 bases. CDR3 length: 17 amino acids. With 1 base clipped from V and 0 bases from J, the junction kept 4 bases outside the gene matches. The CDR3 sequence: CASSLDGRGANTGELFF. In nucleotides, the CDR3 is TGTGCCAGCAGTTTAGACGGGCGGGGGGCGAACACCGGGGAGCTGTTTTTT.

In this sample, this clonotype turned up a few times. The chain couples TRBV9 to TRBJ2-7, with a weak D call TRBD2 (6 bases). V lost 3 bases and J lost 4, with 17 bases in between. Looked up from germline, CDR1 is SGDLS and CDR2 is YYNGEE. The CDR3 is made up of 15 amino acids. The CDR3 sequence is CASSALGGGLYEQYF. The CDR3 bases are TGTGCCAGCAGCGCCTTGGGGGGTGGCCTGTACGAGCAGTACTTC.